The clone carrying this T cell receptor beta chain was found many times. Antigen unknown. The data originate from a study of human T cells and chemical hapten exposure. Study summary: Epicutaneous patch tests delivered 0.01% DPC to the upper back, with evaluation at 6 days.

The time point is: patch test 2, 6 weeks after DPC sensitization. Treatment: therapeutic diphenylcyclopropenone sensitization with weekly scalp DPC. The template was total RNA from unfractionated whole blood. Trimming cost V 4 bases and J 4 bases, with 20 bases left between them. CDR3 length: 16 residues. Germline CDR1 and CDR2: SQVTM and ANQGSEA. Each CDR3 protein is one row after TCRdb ran MiXCR on the RACE reads. The sample records about 69,000 distinct CDR3 sequences, 10% being singletons. The study, taken as a whole, reports: Each of the donors had alopecia, so their immune responses may not resemble those of healthy people. Among TCRs, those above 1 in 1000 frequency were unaffected by DPC sensitization.

The chain employs TRBV29-1 and TRBJ2-1; D is perhaps TRBD1 or TRBD2 (5 bases each). The TCR comes from a woman between 50 and 59 years old with alopecia areata. Some clones in this sample may be carry-over from other donors' samples. Source: whole blood, taken in connection with sensitization to the hapten diphenylcyclopropenone (DPC). The DNA of the CDR3 is TGCAGCGTTGTGAGTGGTAGGGGACGACCTTACAATGAGCAGTTCTTC. Encoded protein: CSVVSGRGRPYNEQFF.